The TCR beta chain under discussion was sequenced for a study of OX40 agonist ivuxolimab in advanced cancers. Overall study: The treatment was a fully human IgG2 OX40 agonist, ivuxolimab. Partial responses were seen in three patients, one with hepatocellular carcinoma and two with cutaneous melanoma.

Measured with immunoSEQ multiplex PCR; TCRdb has only the in-frame clones, and not every one. Of 76,000 or so clones listed, more than 85% were seen once; the top ten hold about 6.7%. Comments on this clone: Antigen specificity is unknown.

Study-level findings and limits: The average count of expanded clones was higher among CD8+ T cells than among CD4+.

Per germline, CDR1 PRHDT and CDR2 FYEKMQ (reference sequence). V shed 0 bases and J shed 5 bases, with 10 bases lying between them. This CDR3 region has 15 residues. The source of this sequence is an adult with an advanced solid tumor such as melanoma, head and neck, liver or kidney cancer. J is TRBJ2-2 and V is TRBV13; D not resolved. Sequencing used CD4+ or CD8+ T cells sorted from blood, obtained in a trial of the OX40 agonist ivuxolimab. For the CDR3, the DNA is TGTGCCAGCAGCTTAGGCACGGGTGGAACCGGGGAGCTGTTTTTT. Its translation is CASSLGTGGTGELFF.